This TCR beta chain was documented in a study of blood T cell repertoires in COVID-19. Study-wide background: Researchers got acute and convalescent COVID-19 samples from the United States, Italy and Spain. Sources were T cells, B-cell-depleted T cells, or PBMCs; the material itself was cDNA or gDNA.

Original analysis: Using reference gene primer amplification, nucleated cell counts were estimated. Produced via immunoSEQ multiplex PCR; TCRdb's table is partial and in-frame only. V, J and clone size derive from that table, while D and trimming were established from the DNA sequence. The data hold 350,000 or so clones, with approximately 82% observed a single time. V was trimmed by 7 bases and J by 4 bases, leaving 10 bases between them. CDR1 and CDR2 from the germline V gene are SNHLY and FYNNEI. The length of the CDR3 is 12 residues. The chain links TRBV2 to TRBJ1-2, with D possibly matching TRBD1 (6 bases). The clonotype comes from a man under 40 with active or convalescent COVID-19. Source material: peripheral blood. This CDR3 is CASTPDSYGYTF. CDR3 nucleotides: TGTGCCAGCACCCCGGACAGCTATGGCTACACCTTC.